This passage covers 32 T cell receptor beta chains from one sample sequenced in a study of regulatory T cells in long-lasting Graves disease. Both iRepertoire HTBI primers and Arm-PCR of CDR3 regions were used to build the TCR beta libraries. Via MiXCR, TCRdb re-called the multiplex PCR reads, giving one row per CDR3 protein. This table holds 360,000 or so distinct CDR3 sequences, about a sixth found once. Regarding time point: newly diagnosed GD, antithyroid drugs for less than 3 months. The TCR library was prepared using RNA isolated from PBMCs. These data were also reused for a study on T cells in Graves' hyperthyroidism and ophthalmopathy.

Material: peripheral blood mononuclear cells (PBMCs), obtained at new diagnosis, from a patient treated with antithyroid drugs. The receptors come from a man between 35 and 55 years old with Graves disease.

This clonotype was picked up a small number of times. V is TRBV29-1 and J is TRBJ2-1; D is perhaps TRBD2 (6 bases). V was trimmed by 2 bases and J by 6 bases, leaving 17 bases between them. CDR3 length: 15 residues. CDR1 is SQVTM and CDR2 is ANQGSEA in the germline V gene. In DNA form, the CDR3 reads TGCAGCGTTGAATTAGTGGTAGGGAGGAGCAATGAGCAGTTCTTC. Protein sequence: CSVELVVGRSNEQFF.

This chain joins TRBV18 and TRBJ1-5; 7 bases are shared with TRBD1. The length of the CDR3 is 15 residues. CDR1 KGHSH and CDR2 LQKENI come from the germline V gene. Trimming took 5 bases from V and 7 from J; bases not matched to a gene: 11. The chain's CDR3 is CASSSTQGYGQPQHF. Here the CDR3 DNA reads TGTGCCAGCTCAAGCACACAGGGGTACGGGCAGCCCCAGCATTTT.

This clonotype was observed many times. V is TRBV9 and J is TRBJ1-6, with D possibly matching TRBD1 (5 bases). V lost 0 bases, J lost 8 bases, and 9 bases lay in between. CDR3 length: 14 residues. In germline, CDR1 is SGDLS, CDR2 YYNGEE. The CDR3, as DNA: TGTGCCAGCAGCGTAGTCTGGGGGGATTCACCCCTCCACTTT. Protein: CASSVVWGDSPLHF.

The rearrangement joins TRBV4-1 to TRBJ1-5; tentative D call: TRBD1 (6 bases). Trimming took 1 base from V and 0 from J, leaving 16 bases between them. CDR3 length: 18 amino acids. Germline V gene sequence: CDR1 MGHRA, CDR2 YSYEKL. CDR3 protein: CASSQGTAQGGSNQPQHF. DNA of the CDR3: TGCGCCAGCAGCCAAGGGACAGCCCAAGGGGGTAGCAATCAGCCCCAGCATTTT.

This clonotype was seen ten or more times. The rearrangement uses TRBV27 and TRBJ2-3; D possibly uses TRBD1 or TRBD2 (6 bases each). The V end was cut by 8 bases, the J end by 1 base, with 13 bases between. This CDR3 is built from 14 residues. Germline values: CDR1 MNHEY, CDR2 SMNVEV (reference sequence). The CDR3 spells CASGTGGRTDTQYF. CDR3 in DNA: TGTGCCAGCGGGACCGGGGGCCGCACAGATACGCAGTATTTT.

Notes on this clonotype: A much larger clone sits a single nucleotide away, making a read error possible. The chain has TRBV7-3 and TRBJ1-4; no clear D gene. The V end lost 1 base, the J end lost 13 bases, and 13 bases lay between the germline ends. The CDR3 spans 13 residues. The germline V gene has CDR1 SGHTA and CDR2 FQGTGA. The CDR3 loop is CASSLMTGRRLFF. The CDR3 nucleotides read TGTGCCAGCAGCTTAATGACGGGAAGAAGACTGTTTTTT.

This clonotype was observed at least ten times. With a much larger clone just one base away, this may be a read error. The chain carries TRBV5-1 and TRBJ2-7; D unclear. The CDR3 contains 14 residues. CDR1 is SGHRS and CDR2 is YFSETQ in the germline V gene. Between the trimmed V and J ends, which lost 4 bases and 9 bases, there was a span of 20 bases. The CDR3 spells CASSPAARNTGQYF. As DNA, the CDR3 is TGCGCCAGCAGCCCCGCGGCAAGGAACACCGGGCAGTACTTC.

The chain combines TRBV20-1 with TRBJ1-5; tentatively, D is TRBD1 (5 bases). CDR1 is DFQATT, CDR2 SNEGSKA, per germline (reference sequence). This CDR3 is 15 amino acids long. Trimming stripped 3 bases from V and 6 bases from J, with 18 bases between. CDR3 loop: CSARGGAREIQPQHF. The CDR3 coding sequence is TGCAGTGCTAGGGGTGGGGCCAGGGAGATTCAGCCCCAGCATTTT.

The V and J genes are TRBV5-4 and TRBJ2-2, with D possibly being TRBD2 (5 bases). The germline V gene has CDR1 SGHNT and CDR2 YYREEE (reference sequence). The ends were cut back, 4 bases at V and 12 bases at J, with 16 bases in the middle. The length of the CDR3 is 13 residues. The CDR3 sequence: CASSMVEGWKLFF. Written as DNA, the CDR3 is TGTGCCAGCAGCATGGTAGAGGGATGGAAGCTGTTTTTT.

With respect to this clonotype: This sequence may be a read error, since a much larger clone differs from it by one base. The gene calls are TRBV5-5 and TRBJ2-1, with D possibly being TRBD1 or TRBD2 (5 bases each). The CDR3 is made up of 14 amino acids. Germline CDR1 reads SGHKS; CDR2 reads YYEKEE (reference sequence). The CDR3 spells CTSSLVGGPHEQFF. The CDR3 region has the DNA TGCACCAGCAGCTTGGTTGGGGGTCCGCATGAGCAGTTCTTC.

The sample holds many counts of this clonotype. The rearrangement links TRBV2 to TRBJ1-4, with a tentative D call TRBD1 (6 bases). Germline V CDR1 and CDR2: SNHLY, FYNNEI. V was cut by 4 bases and J by 7 bases, with 13 bases left in between. This CDR3 contains 14 residues. CDR3 in DNA: TGTGCCAGCAGTGTGTCGGGGGGCCGTGAAAAACTGTTTTTT. Its protein is CASSVSGGREKLFF. Using reference TRBV2 and TRBJ1-4 for the parts outside the CDR3, the full variable domain is EPEVTQTPSHQVTQMGQEVILRCVPISNHLYFYWYRQILGQKVEFLVSFYNNEISEKSEIFDDQFSVERPDGSNFTLKIRSTKLEDSAMYFCASSVSGGREKLFFGSGTQLSVL.

This clonotype was seen more than once but under ten times. V and J are TRBV20-1 and TRBJ2-7; D could derive from TRBD1 or TRBD2 (5 bases each). The CDR3 contains 13 residues. Germline V lookup: CDR1 DFQATT, CDR2 SNEGSKA (reference sequence). V was trimmed by 7 bases and J by 5 bases, leaving 18 bases between them. The CDR3 DNA is TGCAGTGTTCTTTCTGTTTTGGGGGACGAGCAGTACTTC. Protein sequence: CSVLSVLGDEQYF.

This clonotype was picked up many times. This chain uses TRBV6-1 with TRBJ2-7; no clear D. This CDR3 has 15 amino acids. Germline V gene lookup returns CDR1 MNHNS and CDR2 SASEGT. Trimming left V 6 bases short and J 1 base short, with 16 bases between. The CDR3 loop reads CASRKVGLTSYEQYF. The CDR3 bases are TGTGCCAGCAGGAAGGTGGGATTAACTTCCTACGAGCAGTACTTC.

This clonotype has ten or more counts. V gene TRBV29-1 combines with J gene TRBJ2-2, with D uncertain. CDR1 and CDR2 from the germline V gene are SQVTM and ANQGSEA. The CDR3 loop spans 15 amino acids. V was cut by 0 bases and J by 0 bases, with 8 bases left in between. CDR3 residues: CSVEDRGTNTGELFF. CDR3 sequence (DNA): TGCAGCGTTGAAGATCGTGGCACGAACACCGGGGAGCTGTTTTTT.

This clonotype appeared many times. The CDR3 DNA reads as TGTGCCAGCAGTTTGCCCTCAGCGGATCCCACAGATACGCAGTATTTT. As protein: CASSLPSADPTDTQYF. V and J are TRBV28 and TRBJ2-3; tentative D call: TRBD2 (5 bases). The germline CDR1 and CDR2 sequences are MDHEN and SYDVKM. V was clipped by 3 bases and J by 2 bases, with 15 bases between them. CDR3 length: 16 residues.

The sample holds many counts of this clonotype. A junction boundary mismatches the germline segment, possibly from a read error. The rearrangement uses TRBV5-1 and TRBJ2-1; D remains unclear. CDR3 length: 15 amino acids. Germline V CDR1 and CDR2: SGHRS, YFSETQ. The CDR3 spells CASSLQASSYNEQFF. In DNA, the CDR3 is TGTGCCAGCAGCTTGCAGGCGAGCTCCTACAATGAGCAGTTCTTC. The whole variable domain, remainder taken from reference TRBV5-1 and TRBJ2-1, is KAGVTQTPRYLIKTRGQQVTLSCSPISGHRSVSWYQQTPGQGLQFLFEYFSETQRNKGNFPGRFSGRQFSNSRSEMNVSTLELGDSALYLCASSLQASSYNEQFFGPGTRLTVL.

There are many counts of this clonotype. The J gene is TRBJ1-1, the V gene TRBV6-1, with 9 bases aligning to TRBD1. V gave up 6 bases and J gave up 5 bases; unmatched junction bases: 16. CDR1 MNHNS and CDR2 SASEGT come from the germline V gene. There are 17 residues in the CDR3. The CDR3 sequence: CASRRYRTGEVSTEAFF. CDR3 bases: TGTGCCAGCAGACGATATAGGACAGGGGAAGTTAGTACTGAAGCTTTCTTT.

This clonotype was observed many times. V usage is TRBV27 and J usage is TRBJ2-7, with TRBD1 identical over 10 bases. Germline assignment: CDR1 MNHEY and CDR2 SMNVEV (reference sequence). The V gene end was trimmed by 5 bases and the J gene end by 3 bases; junction bases not matched to a gene: 10. This CDR3 spans 16 amino acids. The CDR3 sequence: CASSPRTGGGFYEQYF. CDR3 in DNA: TGTGCCAGCAGTCCGCGGACAGGGGGTGGTTTCTACGAGCAGTACTTC.

This rearrangement joins TRBV7-3 to TRBJ2-4; D may match TRBD1 or TRBD2 (6 bases each). Germline CDR1 is SGHTA and CDR2 is FQGTGA. The CDR3 spans 14 residues. With 5 bases removed from V and 7 bases from J, the gap between germline ends came to 15 bases. CDR3 sequence reads: CASSTTGGGNIQYF. In DNA, the CDR3 is TGTGCCAGCAGCACGACAGGAGGGGGGAACATTCAGTACTTC.

This clonotype turned up a few times. The chain employs TRBV7-9 and TRBJ2-7; D is uncertain. The length of the CDR3 is 14 residues. Trimming pared 3 bases from V and 2 bases from J, leaving 11 bases between. Germline CDR1 is SEHNR and CDR2 is FQNEAQ (reference sequence). The CDR3 loop is CASSFDRYTYEQYF. CDR3 nucleotide sequence: TGTGCCAGCAGCTTTGACCGTTATACCTACGAGCAGTACTTC.

This clonotype was counted at least ten times. The CDR3 loop reads CASSLAQGWLLQYF. The CDR3 bases are TGTGCCAGCAGCTTAGCCCAGGGATGGCTCCTGCAGTATTTT. This chain joins TRBV7-9 and TRBJ2-3, with D possibly being TRBD1 (5 bases). Germline V gives CDR1 SEHNR, CDR2 FQNEAQ (reference sequence). Trimming cost V 0 bases and J 11 bases, with 15 bases left between them. This CDR3 has 14 amino acids. Complete variable domain (other parts from reference TRBV7-9 and TRBJ2-3): DTGVSQNPRHKITKRGQNVTFRCDPISEHNRLYWYRQTLGQGPEFLTYFQNEAQLEKSRLLSDRFSAERPKGSFSTLEIQRTEQGDSAMYLCASSLAQGWLLQYFGPGTRLTVL.

This clonotype occurred many times. The chain has TRBV20-1 and TRBJ2-1, with a weak D call TRBD2 (6 bases). This CDR3 is built from 13 residues. The V gene's germline CDR1 is DFQATT and CDR2 SNEGSKA (reference sequence). Trimming removed 1 base at V and 5 bases at J, with 9 bases between. CDR3 sequence reads: CSARGLGNNEQFF. The DNA of the CDR3 is TGCAGTGCTAGAGGACTAGGTAACAATGAGCAGTTCTTC.

This chain uses TRBV10-2 with TRBJ1-1; a possible D gene is TRBD1 (5 bases). Trimming shortened V by 1 base and J by 11 bases, and 14 bases separated the two germline ends. Germline V gene data show CDR1 as WSHSY and CDR2 as SAAADI. The CDR3 totals 13 residues. The CDR3 protein is CASSELYRFRAFF. CDR3 bases: TGCGCCAGCAGTGAGTTATACAGGTTTCGGGCTTTCTTT.

Many counts were recorded for this clonotype. The V call is TRBV5-5, the J call TRBJ2-1; perhaps TRBD1 as D (6 bases). Germline V lookup: CDR1 SGHKS, CDR2 YYEKEE (reference sequence). V lost 4 bases to trimming and J lost 5 bases, with 16 bases between them. CDR3 length equals 15 residues. The CDR3 nucleotides read TGTGCCAGCAGCGTCGGCCCAGGGGAGCACAATGAGCAGTTCTTC. It is translated as CASSVGPGEHNEQFF. Supplemented by reference TRBV5-5 and TRBJ2-1, the full variable domain reads DAGVTQSPTHLIKTRGQQVTLRCSPISGHKSVSWYQQVLGQGPQFIFQYYEKEERGRGNFPDRFSARQFPNYSSELNVNALLLGDSALYLCASSVGPGEHNEQFFGPGTRLTVL.

The sample holds many counts of this clonotype. The chain recombines TRBV11-2 with TRBJ1-1; D unresolved. This CDR3 is 13 amino acids long. With 2 bases removed from V and 4 bases from J, the gap between germline ends came to 8 bases. Germline assignment: CDR1 SGHAT and CDR2 FQNNGV. CDR3 protein: CASSLSWGTEAFF. DNA for the CDR3: TGTGCCAGCAGCTTAAGTTGGGGCACTGAAGCTTTCTTT.

This clonotype has ten or more counts. This sequence joins TRBV3-1 and TRBJ2-1; D perhaps matches TRBD2 (6 bases). The CDR3 is made up of 16 amino acids. The ends were cut back, 4 bases at V and 2 bases at J, with 15 bases in the middle. Germline CDR1 LGHDT, CDR2 YNNKEL (reference sequence). CDR3 DNA sequence: TGTGCCAGCAGCCTCCTCAAGGGCGGGACCTACAATGAGCAGTTCTTC. Translating gives CASSLLKGGTYNEQFF.

In its sample, this clonotype was seen many times. This rearrangement joins TRBV7-2 to TRBJ2-3; TRBD2 matches at 10 bases. Germline loops: CDR1 SGHTA, CDR2 FQGNSA. The CDR3 is made up of 15 amino acids. V shed 5 bases and J 8 bases; nucleotides not matched to a gene: 10. The CDR3 DNA follows: TGTGCCAGCAGCCGAAGCGGGGGGGCCTTTAGTACGCAGTATTTT. Translating gives CASSRSGGAFSTQYF.

The rearrangement links TRBV4-2 to TRBJ1-6; D might be TRBD1 (6 bases). The CDR3 covers 15 residues. Looked up from germline, CDR1 is LGHNA and CDR2 is YNFKEQ. With 3 bases removed from V and 2 bases from J, the gap between germline ends came to 8 bases. The DNA for the CDR3 is TGTGCCAGCAGCCAGGGACATCCCTATAATTCACCCCTCCACTTT. Translating gives CASSQGHPYNSPLHF.

V usage is TRBV14 and J usage is TRBJ1-6; unclear D gene. The V and J ends lost 0 bases and 9 bases respectively, with 12 bases between them. The CDR3 runs 15 residues. Germline CDR1 SGHDN, CDR2 FVKESK. The CDR3 loop is CASSQDKGASSPLHF. The CDR3 coding sequence is TGTGCCAGCAGCCAAGATAAAGGAGCCAGTTCACCCCTCCACTTT.

V usage is TRBV5-1 and J usage is TRBJ2-5; D unresolved. Trimming took off 5 bases at V and 0 bases at J, with 11 bases between the two ends. This CDR3 comprises 14 residues. CDR1 is SGHRS and CDR2 is YFSETQ in the germline V gene. CDR3 protein: CASSPQVNQETQYF. The DNA for the CDR3 is TGCGCCAGCAGTCCTCAAGTCAACCAAGAGACCCAGTACTTC.

This clonotype came up many times. The chain uses TRBV28 and TRBJ2-3; the match to TRBD2 covers 10 bases. This CDR3 comprises 16 residues. From germline, CDR1 is MDHEN and CDR2 SYDVKM. The V and J ends lost 6 bases and 7 bases, in that order; junction bases with no gene match: 13. The DNA of the CDR3 is TGTGCCAGCAGCCGCGAGGAGTCTAGCGGGGGATATACGCAGTATTTT. The encoded protein is CASSREESSGGYTQYF.

This clonotype has just a few counts. The chain recombines TRBV25-1 with TRBJ2-3; D is unclear. Germline V lookup: CDR1 MGHDK, CDR2 SYGVNS. V was clipped by 5 bases and J by 3 bases, with 9 bases between them. The CDR3 is made up of 13 amino acids. CDR3: CASSQSITDTQYF. The CDR3 DNA reads TGTGCCAGCAGTCAGTCGATTACAGATACGCAGTATTTT. Supplemented by reference TRBV25-1 and TRBJ2-3, the full variable domain reads EADIYQTPRYLVIGTGKKITLECSQTMGHDKMYWYQQDPGMELHLIHYSYGVNSTEKGDLSSESTVSRIRTEHFPLTLESARPSHTSQYLCASSQSITDTQYFGPGTRLTVL.